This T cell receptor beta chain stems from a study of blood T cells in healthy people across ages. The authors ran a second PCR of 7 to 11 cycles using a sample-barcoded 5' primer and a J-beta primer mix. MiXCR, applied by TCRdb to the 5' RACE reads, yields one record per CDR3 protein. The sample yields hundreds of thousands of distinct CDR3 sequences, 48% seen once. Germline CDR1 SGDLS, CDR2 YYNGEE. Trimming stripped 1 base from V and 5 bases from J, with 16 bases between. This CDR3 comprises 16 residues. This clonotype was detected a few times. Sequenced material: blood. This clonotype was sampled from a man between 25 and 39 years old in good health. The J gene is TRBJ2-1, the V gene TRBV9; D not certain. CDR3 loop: CASSVSVGLRDNEQFF. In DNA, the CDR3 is TGTGCCAGCAGCGTATCCGTAGGCCTTCGGGACAATGAGCAGTTCTTC.